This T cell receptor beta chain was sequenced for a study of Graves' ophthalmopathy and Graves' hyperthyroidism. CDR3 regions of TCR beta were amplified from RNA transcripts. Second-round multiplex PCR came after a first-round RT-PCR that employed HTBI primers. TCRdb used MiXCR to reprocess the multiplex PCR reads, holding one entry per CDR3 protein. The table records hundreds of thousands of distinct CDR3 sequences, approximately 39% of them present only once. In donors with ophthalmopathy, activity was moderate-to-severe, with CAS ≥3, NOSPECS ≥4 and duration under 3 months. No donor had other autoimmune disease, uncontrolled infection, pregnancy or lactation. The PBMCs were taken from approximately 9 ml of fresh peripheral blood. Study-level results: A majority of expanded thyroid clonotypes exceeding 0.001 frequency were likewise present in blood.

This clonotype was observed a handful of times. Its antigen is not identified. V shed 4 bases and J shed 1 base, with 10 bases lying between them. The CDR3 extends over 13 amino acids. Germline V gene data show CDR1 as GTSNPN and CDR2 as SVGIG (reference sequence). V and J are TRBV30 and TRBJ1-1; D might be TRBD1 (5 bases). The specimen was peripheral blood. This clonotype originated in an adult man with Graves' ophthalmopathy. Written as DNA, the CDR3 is TGTGCCTGGACAGGGCCGGGGAACACTGAAGCTTTCTTT. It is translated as CAWTGPGNTEAFF. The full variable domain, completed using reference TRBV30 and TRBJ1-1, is SQTIHQWPATLVQPVGSPLSLECTVEGTSNPNLYWYRQAAGRGLQLLFYSVGIGQISSEVPQNLSASRPQDRQFILSSKKLLLSDSGFYLCAWTGPGNTEAFFGQGTRLTVV.